Reported below is one T cell receptor (beta chain). Its antigen is unidentified. The CDR3 totals 15 residues. The germline V gene encodes CDR1 MDHEN and CDR2 SYDVKM. V shed 8 bases and J shed 5 bases, with 21 bases lying between them. TCRdb analysed the reads with MiXCR anew, one entry per CDR3 protein. The sample contains approximately 320,000 distinct CDR3 sequences, approximately 9.5% of which appear only once. The data are from a study of T cell repertoires in cytomegalovirus infection. Study-wide findings and caveats: Pooled public TCR beta family frequency picked out CMV carriers with the relevant HLA.

The V and J genes are TRBV28 and TRBJ1-1; TRBD1 might be the D (6 bases). What was sequenced was PBMCs. The clonotype originates from a human donor in good health (CMV status not recorded). Some clones in this sample may be carry-over from other donors' samples. The CDR3 reads CASLKGGRVRTEAFF. The CDR3 DNA reads TGTGCCAGCCTAAAGGGGGGAAGGGTTAGAACTGAAGCTTTCTTT.